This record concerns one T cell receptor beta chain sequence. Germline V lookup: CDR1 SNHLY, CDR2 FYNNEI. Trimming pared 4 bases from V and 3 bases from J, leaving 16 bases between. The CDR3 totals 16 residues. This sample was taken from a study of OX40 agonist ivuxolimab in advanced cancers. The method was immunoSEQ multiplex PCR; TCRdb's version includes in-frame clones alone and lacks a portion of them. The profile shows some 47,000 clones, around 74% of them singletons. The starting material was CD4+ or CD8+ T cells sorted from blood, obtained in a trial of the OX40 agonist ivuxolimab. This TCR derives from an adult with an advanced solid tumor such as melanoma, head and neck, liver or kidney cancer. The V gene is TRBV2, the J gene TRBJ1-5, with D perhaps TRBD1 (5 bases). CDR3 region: CASSAGQTVINQPQHF. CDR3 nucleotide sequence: TGTGCCAGCAGTGCCGGCCAGACAGTTATCAATCAGCCCCAGCATTTT. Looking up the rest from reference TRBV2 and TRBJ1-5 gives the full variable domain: EPEVTQTPSHQVTQMGQEVILRCVPISNHLYFYWYRQILGQKVEFLVSFYNNEISEKSEIFDDQFSVERPDGSNFTLKIRSTKLEDSAMYFCASSAGQTVINQPQHFGDGTRLSIL.